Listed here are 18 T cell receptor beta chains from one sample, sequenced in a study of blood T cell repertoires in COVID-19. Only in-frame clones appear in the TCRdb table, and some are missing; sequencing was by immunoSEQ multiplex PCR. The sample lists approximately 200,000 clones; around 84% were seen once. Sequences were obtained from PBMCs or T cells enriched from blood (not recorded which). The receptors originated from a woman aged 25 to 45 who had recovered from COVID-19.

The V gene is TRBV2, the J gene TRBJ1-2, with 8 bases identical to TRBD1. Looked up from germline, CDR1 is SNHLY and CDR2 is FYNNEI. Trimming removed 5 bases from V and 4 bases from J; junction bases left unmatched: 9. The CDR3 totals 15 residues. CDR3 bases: TGTGCCAGCAGTATGGAAGGGGACAGGACCTATGGCTACACCTTC. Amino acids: CASSMEGDRTYGYTF.

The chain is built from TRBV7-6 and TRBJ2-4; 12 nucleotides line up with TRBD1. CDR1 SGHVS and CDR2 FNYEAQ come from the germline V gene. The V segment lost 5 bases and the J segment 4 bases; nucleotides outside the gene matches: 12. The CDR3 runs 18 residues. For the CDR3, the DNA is TGTGCCAGCAGCCCCCTTCCGGGACAGGGGGCAAGAAAAAACATTCAGTACTTC. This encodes CASSPLPGQGARKNIQYF. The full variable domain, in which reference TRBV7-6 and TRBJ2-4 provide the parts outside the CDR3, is GAGVSQSPRYKVTKRGQDVALRCDPISGHVSLYWYRQALGQGPEFLTYFNYEAQQDKSGLPNDRFSAERPEGSISTLTIQRTEQRDSAMYRCASSPLPGQGARKNIQYFGAGTRLSVL.

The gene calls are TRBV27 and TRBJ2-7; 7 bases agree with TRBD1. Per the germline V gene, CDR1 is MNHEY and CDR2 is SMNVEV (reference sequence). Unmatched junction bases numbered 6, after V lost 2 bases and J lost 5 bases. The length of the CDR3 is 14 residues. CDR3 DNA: TGTGCCAGCAGTTTAGCCTACAGGGGAGACGAGCAGTACTTC. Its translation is CASSLAYRGDEQYF.

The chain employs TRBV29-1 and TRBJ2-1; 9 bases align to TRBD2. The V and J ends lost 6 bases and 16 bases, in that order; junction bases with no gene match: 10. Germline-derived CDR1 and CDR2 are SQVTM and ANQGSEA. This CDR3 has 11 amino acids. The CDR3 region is CSVDLAGSKFF. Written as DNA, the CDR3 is TGCAGCGTAGACCTAGCGGGGTCCAAATTCTTC.

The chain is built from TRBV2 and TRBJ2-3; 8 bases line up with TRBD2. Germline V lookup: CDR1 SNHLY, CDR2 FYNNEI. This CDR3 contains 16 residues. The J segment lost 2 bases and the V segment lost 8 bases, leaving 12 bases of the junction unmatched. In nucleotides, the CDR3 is TGTGCCAGCCGCCGAGACATAGCGGGGAACACAGATACGCAGTATTTT. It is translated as CASRRDIAGNTDTQYF.

In DNA form, the CDR3 reads TGTGCCAGCAGTCCCACCCACACAGGGTTATCACCCCTCCACTTT. Translation: CASSPTHTGLSPLHF. The chain joins TRBV28 to TRBJ1-6; TRBD1 is a possible D gene (6 bases). The CDR3 covers 15 residues. From germline, CDR1 is MDHEN and CDR2 SYDVKM. Trimming took 5 bases from V and 10 from J, leaving 18 bases between them.

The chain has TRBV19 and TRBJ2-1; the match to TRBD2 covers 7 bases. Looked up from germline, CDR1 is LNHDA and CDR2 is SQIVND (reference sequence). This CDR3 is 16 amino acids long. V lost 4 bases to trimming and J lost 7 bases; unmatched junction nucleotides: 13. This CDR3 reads CASSTRDYLKRNEQFF. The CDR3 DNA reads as TGTGCCAGTAGTACACGGGACTACCTAAAAAGAAATGAGCAGTTCTTC.

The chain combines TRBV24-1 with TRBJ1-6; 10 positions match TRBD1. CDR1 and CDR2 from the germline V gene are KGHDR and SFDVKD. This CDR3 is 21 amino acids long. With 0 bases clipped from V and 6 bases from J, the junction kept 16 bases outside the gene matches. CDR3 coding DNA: TGTGCCACCAGTGATTTGGTTGGGGATAAGATAAGGACAGGGGGTAATTCACCCCTCCACTTT. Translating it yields CATSDLVGDKIRTGGNSPLHF.

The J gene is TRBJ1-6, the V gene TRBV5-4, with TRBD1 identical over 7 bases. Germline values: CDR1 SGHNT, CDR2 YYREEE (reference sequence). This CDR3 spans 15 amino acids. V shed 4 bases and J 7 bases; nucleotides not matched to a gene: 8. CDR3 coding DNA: TGTGCCAGCAGCACGGGACAGCCAGCCAATTCACCCCTCCACTTT. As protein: CASSTGQPANSPLHF. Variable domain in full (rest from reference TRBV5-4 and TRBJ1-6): ETGVTQSPTHLIKTRGQQVTLRCSSQSGHNTVSWYQQALGQGPQFIFQYYREEENGRGNFPPRFSGLQFPNYSSELNVNALELDDSALYLCASSTGQPANSPLHFGNGTRLTVT.

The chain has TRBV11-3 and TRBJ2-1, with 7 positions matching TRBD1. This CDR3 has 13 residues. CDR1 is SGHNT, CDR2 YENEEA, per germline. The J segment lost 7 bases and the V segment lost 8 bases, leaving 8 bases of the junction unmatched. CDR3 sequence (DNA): TGTGCCAGCGCAAAGGGGGCTGGGAATGAGCAGTTCTTC. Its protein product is CASAKGAGNEQFF.

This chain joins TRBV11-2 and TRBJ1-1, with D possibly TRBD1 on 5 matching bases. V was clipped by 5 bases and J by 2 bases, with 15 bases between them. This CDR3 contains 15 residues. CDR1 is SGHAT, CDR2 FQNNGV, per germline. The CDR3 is CASSPGRVTNTEAFF. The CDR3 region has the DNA TGTGCCAGCAGCCCAGGCAGGGTTACAAACACTGAAGCTTTCTTT.

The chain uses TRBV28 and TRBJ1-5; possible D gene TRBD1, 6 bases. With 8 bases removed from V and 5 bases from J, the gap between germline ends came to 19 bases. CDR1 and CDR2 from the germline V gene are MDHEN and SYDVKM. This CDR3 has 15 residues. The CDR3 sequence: CASSDVITGYQPQHF. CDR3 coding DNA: TGTGCCAGCTCTGATGTAATAACAGGGTATCAGCCCCAGCATTTT.

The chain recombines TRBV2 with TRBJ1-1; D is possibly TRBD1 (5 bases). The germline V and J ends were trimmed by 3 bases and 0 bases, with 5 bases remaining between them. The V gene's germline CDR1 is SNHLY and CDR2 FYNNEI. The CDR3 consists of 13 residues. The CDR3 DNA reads TGTGCCAGCAGTGACAGGGTGAACACTGAAGCTTTCTTT. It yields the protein CASSDRVNTEAFF.

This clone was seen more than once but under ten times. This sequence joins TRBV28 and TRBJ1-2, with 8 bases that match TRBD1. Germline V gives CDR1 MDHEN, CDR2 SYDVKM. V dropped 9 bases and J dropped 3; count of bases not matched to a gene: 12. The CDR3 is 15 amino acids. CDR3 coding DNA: TGTGCCAGTCTTGGGGCTGCAGGGGGCGACTATGGCTACACCTTC. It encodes CASLGAAGGDYGYTF.

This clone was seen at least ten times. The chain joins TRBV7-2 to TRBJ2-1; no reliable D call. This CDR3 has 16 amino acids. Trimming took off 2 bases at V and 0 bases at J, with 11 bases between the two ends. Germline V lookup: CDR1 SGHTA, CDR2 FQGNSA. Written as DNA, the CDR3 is TGTGCCAGCAGCTTAAGTGCGGAAGGCTCCTACAATGAGCAGTTCTTC. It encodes CASSLSAEGSYNEQFF.

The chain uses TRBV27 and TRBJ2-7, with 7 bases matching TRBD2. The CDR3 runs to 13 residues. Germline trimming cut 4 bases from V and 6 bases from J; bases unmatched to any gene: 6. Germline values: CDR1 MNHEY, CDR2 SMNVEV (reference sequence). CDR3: CASSSPGGVEQYF. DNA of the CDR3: TGTGCCAGCAGTTCACCGGGGGGAGTCGAGCAGTACTTC.

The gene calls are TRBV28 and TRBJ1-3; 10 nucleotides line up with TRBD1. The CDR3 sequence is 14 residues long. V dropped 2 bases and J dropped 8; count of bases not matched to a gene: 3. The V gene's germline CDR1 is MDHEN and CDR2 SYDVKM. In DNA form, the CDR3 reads TGTGCCAGCAGTTTAGGGGACAGGGGATACACCATATATTTT. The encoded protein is CASSLGDRGYTIYF.

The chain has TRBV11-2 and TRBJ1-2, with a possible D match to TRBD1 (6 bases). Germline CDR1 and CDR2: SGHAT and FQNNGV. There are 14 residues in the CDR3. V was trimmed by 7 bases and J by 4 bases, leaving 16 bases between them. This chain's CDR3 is CASTRTDSFYGYTF. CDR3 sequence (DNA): TGTGCCAGCACAAGGACAGATTCATTCTATGGCTACACCTTC. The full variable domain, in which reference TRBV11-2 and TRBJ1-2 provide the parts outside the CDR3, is EAGVAQSPRYKIIEKRQSVAFWCNPISGHATLYWYQQILGQGPKLLIQFQNNGVVDDSQLPKDRFSAERLKGVDSTLKIQPAKLEDSAVYLCASTRTDSFYGYTFGSGTRLTVV.